This T cell receptor beta chain was profiled in a study of OX40 agonist ivuxolimab in advanced cancers. The data were produced by immunoSEQ multiplex PCR, yet TCRdb's version contains in-frame clones alone and is incomplete. The sample records 2,000 to 2,500 clones, about 79% being singletons. About this clone itself: The antigen remains undetermined.

The CDR3 loop spans 16 amino acids. Deletions cut 0 bases from V and 6 bases from J, with 15 bases between. Germline values: CDR1 MRHNA, CDR2 SNTAGT. The study, taken as a whole, reports: Average numbers of expanded clones were greater in CD8+ T cells than in CD4+.

The TCR comes from an adult with an advanced solid tumor such as melanoma, head and neck, liver or kidney cancer. The rearrangement links TRBV6-4 to TRBJ2-1; D perhaps matches TRBD2 (6 bases). Specimen: CD4+ or CD8+ T cells sorted from blood, collected in a trial of the OX40 agonist ivuxolimab. DNA of the CDR3: TGTGCCAGCAGTGACTCCGGGAGCAATATCGTCAATGAGCAGTTCTTC. Protein: CASSDSGSNIVNEQFF.